The next 32 T cell receptor beta chains were all read from a single sample in a study of shared clonotypes between healthy human individuals. Sequencing used immunoSEQ multiplex PCR; TCRdb keeps in-frame clones, though not all of them. This sample carries 1,500,000 or so clones, around 95% of them seen once, and the ten largest clones take approximately 1.2%. Sequenced sample: naive CD4+ T cells sorted from blood. Subset given: CD45RA+ positively selected. The receptors were gathered from a man aged 30-40 years in good health.

This chain uses TRBV4-1 with TRBJ1-4; a weak D match, TRBD1 (5 bases). The V end was cut by 7 bases, the J end by 3 bases, with 18 bases between. Germline CDR1 MGHRA, CDR2 YSYEKL. This CDR3 region has 16 residues. The CDR3 protein is CASTSLEGLPNEKLFF. The CDR3 DNA sequence: TGCGCCAGCACCAGTTTGGAGGGGTTGCCTAATGAAAAACTGTTTTTT.

In regard to this clone: The identical CDR3 is also encoded by other nucleotide sequences in the sample. The CDR3 region is CASSLEGREQYF. The CDR3 region has the DNA TGCGCCAGCAGCTTGGAAGGACGGGAGCAGTACTTC. J is TRBJ2-7 and V is TRBV5-1; D not certain. The V and J ends lost 0 bases and 7 bases respectively, with 8 bases between them. This CDR3 spans 12 amino acids. In germline, CDR1 is SGHRS, CDR2 YFSETQ.

The rearrangement uses TRBV7-9 and TRBJ2-4; D gene unclear. V shed 4 bases and J shed 0 bases, with 16 bases lying between them. Germline CDR1 reads SEHNR; CDR2 reads FQNEAQ (reference sequence). The CDR3 loop spans 17 amino acids. DNA of the CDR3: TGTGCCAGCAGCTCCGATGACGGCAGCTTAGCCAAAAACATTCAGTACTTC. This encodes CASSSDDGSLAKNIQYF.

The rearrangement links TRBV7-3 to TRBJ2-5; D perhaps matches TRBD2 (6 bases). The germline V and J ends were trimmed by 4 bases and 5 bases, with 14 bases remaining between them. This CDR3 contains 14 residues. Germline values: CDR1 SGHTA, CDR2 FQGTGA. The CDR3 sequence is CASSYGTPGETQYF. The DNA for the CDR3 is TGTGCCAGCAGCTACGGGACTCCGGGGGAGACCCAGTACTTC.

The chain uses TRBV9 and TRBJ2-2, with 9 bases aligning to TRBD2. The CDR3 contains 15 residues. CDR1 is SGDLS and CDR2 is YYNGEE in the germline V gene. The junction had 6 bases not matched to a gene; V was cut back by 4 bases and J by 5 bases. DNA for the CDR3: TGTGCCAGCAGCAATGCGGGAGGGCCAACCGGGGAGCTGTTTTTT. Amino acid sequence: CASSNAGGPTGELFF.

This clone has only one observation. This chain joins TRBV7-8 and TRBJ2-7, with TRBD1 matching over 8 bases. The V gene end was trimmed by 5 bases and the J gene end by 0 bases; junction bases not matched to a gene: 9. Germline values: CDR1 SGHVS, CDR2 FQNEAQ. This CDR3 has 16 residues. Here the CDR3 DNA reads TGTGCCAGCAGCCGTACGGGACAGGCGAGCTCCTACGAGCAGTACTTC. It codes for CASSRTGQASSYEQYF.

Note on this clone: Other DNA sequences in this sample translate to the same CDR3. The genes are TRBV7-2 and TRBJ2-7; TRBD2 is a possible D gene (6 bases). Germline CDR1 and CDR2: SGHTA and FQGNSA. The CDR3 has 15 residues. Deletions cut 1 base from V and 4 bases from J, with 14 bases between. For the CDR3, the DNA is TGTGCCAGCAGCTTAGGTTCCGGGGGTCCGTACGAGCAGTACTTC. Protein sequence: CASSLGSGGPYEQYF.

The chain couples TRBV5-6 to TRBJ2-7; TRBD2 matches 7 bases. V was clipped by 6 bases and J by 5 bases; unmatched bases: 8. Germline V gives CDR1 SGHDT, CDR2 YYEEEE. CDR3 length: 13 amino acids. The CDR3 sequence: CASNLGGVHEQYF. The DNA of the CDR3 is TGTGCCAGCAACCTGGGAGGGGTCCACGAGCAGTACTTC. The complete variable domain, with remaining parts taken from reference TRBV5-6 and TRBJ2-7, reads DAGVTQSPTHLIKTRGQQVTLRCSPKSGHDTVSWYQQALGQGPQFIFQYYEEEERQRGNFPDRFSGHQFPNYSSELNVNALLLGDSALYLCASNLGGVHEQYFGPGTRLTVT.

This rearrangement joins TRBV6-1 to TRBJ1-4; unclear D gene. Trimming pared 7 bases from V and 4 bases from J, leaving 7 bases between. Germline loops: CDR1 MNHNS, CDR2 SASEGT. This CDR3 spans 12 amino acids. The CDR3: CASTSFNEKLFF. The CDR3 bases are TGTGCCAGCACCTCTTTTAATGAAAAACTGTTTTTT.

This sequence joins TRBV12-1 and TRBJ1-2. TRBV12-1 is labeled a pseudogene. This CDR3 contains 13 residues. The CDR3 here is CASKVPPNYGYTF. The CDR3 coding sequence is TGTGCCAGCAAAGTTCCGCCTAACTATGGCTACACCTTC.

The chain carries TRBV11-2 and TRBJ1-4; 8 bases are shared with TRBD1. The CDR3 sequence is 16 residues long. Germline V gene data show CDR1 as SGHAT and CDR2 as FQNNGV. Trimming at V came to 4 bases and at J to 4 bases, leaving 8 bases not matched to a gene. CDR3 bases: TGTGCCAGCAGCTCATCCAGGGGGCTGGATAATGAAAAACTGTTTTTT. Protein: CASSSSRGLDNEKLFF.

The V gene is TRBV28, the J gene TRBJ1-5; D is possibly TRBD1 (5 bases). The V end was cut by 11 bases, the J end by 8 bases, with 16 bases between. The CDR3 sequence is 12 residues long. Germline loops: CDR1 MDHEN, CDR2 SYDVKM. CDR3 protein: CAVDLRGKPQHF. The CDR3 DNA reads TGTGCCGTCGATCTGCGGGGGAAGCCCCAGCATTTT.

The rearrangement links TRBV13 to TRBJ2-2; weak D call: TRBD1 (5 bases). This CDR3 has 16 amino acids. The V and J ends lost 5 bases and 1 base respectively, with 14 bases between them. The germline V gene has CDR1 PRHDT and CDR2 FYEKMQ (reference sequence). The CDR3 nucleotides read TGTGCCAGCAGCGCAGAGAAGGGGTTGAACACCGGGGAGCTGTTTTTT. Translation: CASSAEKGLNTGELFF.

J is TRBJ1-4 and V is TRBV5-5; D gene uncertain. The ends were cut back, 0 bases at V and 7 bases at J, with 7 bases in the middle. Germline CDR1 is SGHKS and CDR2 is YYEKEE (reference sequence). CDR3 length equals 13 residues. CDR3 loop: CASSLVTVEKLFF. The CDR3 DNA sequence: TGTGCCAGCAGCTTGGTAACAGTTGAAAAACTGTTTTTT.

This chain uses TRBV28 with TRBJ2-5; D possibly matches TRBD1 or TRBD2 (5 bases each). Trimming removed 7 bases from V and 0 bases from J, with 18 bases in between. Germline CDR1 MDHEN, CDR2 SYDVKM. CDR3 length: 16 amino acids. In DNA, the CDR3 is TGTGCCAGCACCTACGGGGACCGACAGTACCAAGAGACCCAGTACTTC. Amino acid sequence: CASTYGDRQYQETQYF.

The DNA of the CDR3 is TGTGCCAGCGGGATCCAGGGGGCGGGAAACGAGCAGTACTTC. This sequence encodes CASGIQGAGNEQYF. V and J are TRBV2 and TRBJ2-7, with 8 bases matching TRBD1. CDR1 and CDR2 from the germline V gene are SNHLY and FYNNEI. CDR3 length: 14 amino acids. Germline trimming cut 8 bases from V and 5 bases from J; bases unmatched to any gene: 11.

The rearrangement uses TRBV7-9 and TRBJ1-1; no firm D call. The V end lost 8 bases, the J end lost 1 base, and 14 bases lay between the germline ends. CDR1 and CDR2 from the germline V gene are SEHNR and FQNEAQ (reference sequence). The CDR3 loop spans 14 amino acids. CDR3 residues: CASSRGSGNTEAFF. CDR3 nucleotides: TGTGCCAGCTCCCGGGGATCGGGGAACACTGAAGCTTTCTTT.

V gene TRBV6-1 combines with J gene TRBJ1-5; TRBD1 might be the D (6 bases). The V end was cut by 3 bases, the J end by 3 bases, with 9 bases between. Per germline, CDR1 MNHNS and CDR2 SASEGT. The CDR3 sequence is 14 residues long. The CDR3, as DNA: TGTGCCAGCAGTGAGCAGGGGAACAATCAGCCCCAGCATTTT. Protein: CASSEQGNNQPQHF.

This clone was detected only a few times. The V call is TRBV18, the J call TRBJ1-5; D may be TRBD1 (6 bases). V was clipped by 3 bases and J by 4 bases, with 13 bases between them. The CDR3 length is 15 residues. The germline V gene encodes CDR1 KGHSH and CDR2 LQKENI. The CDR3 sequence: CASSPLGAENQPQHF. The CDR3 region has the DNA TGTGCCAGCTCACCTTTGGGGGCTGAAAATCAGCCCCAGCATTTT.

The CDR3 DNA reads as TGTGCCAGCAACCAGGGGAATTATGGCTACACCTTC. Encoded protein: CASNQGNYGYTF. The chain employs TRBV7-9 and TRBJ1-2, with D possibly TRBD1 on 6 matching bases. V was shortened by 7 bases and J by 5 bases, with 11 bases between the two germline ends. The germline gives CDR1 SEHNR, CDR2 FQNEAQ (reference sequence). The CDR3 has 12 residues.

This chain connects TRBV2 to TRBJ2-2; maybe TRBD2 (7 bases). Germline CDR1 SNHLY, CDR2 FYNNEI. The CDR3 consists of 15 residues. Trimming cost V 5 bases and J 3 bases, with 13 bases left between them. The CDR3 reads CASSRDYRDTGELFF. Written as DNA, the CDR3 is TGTGCCAGCAGTAGGGACTACAGGGACACCGGGGAGCTGTTTTTT. The whole variable domain, remainder taken from reference TRBV2 and TRBJ2-2, is EPEVTQTPSHQVTQMGQEVILRCVPISNHLYFYWYRQILGQKVEFLVSFYNNEISEKSEIFDDQFSVERPDGSNFTLKIRSTKLEDSAMYFCASSRDYRDTGELFFGEGSRLTVL.

This clone was counted once. V and J are TRBV18 and TRBJ2-7; no reliable D call. V shed 6 bases and J shed 0 bases, with 18 bases lying between them. There are 16 residues in the CDR3. Germline CDR1 is KGHSH and CDR2 is LQKENI. The CDR3 region has the DNA TGTGCCAGCTCGCCGCCCGGATGGGTCAGCTCCTACGAGCAGTACTTC. Its protein product is CASSPPGWVSSYEQYF.

The chain couples TRBV5-4 to TRBJ2-1; D may be TRBD1 or TRBD2 (5 bases each). Germline loops: CDR1 SGHNT, CDR2 YYREEE (reference sequence). The CDR3 has 16 residues. V was clipped by 4 bases and J by 5 bases, with 19 bases between them. CDR3 residues: CASSPGIGTDDNEQFF. DNA of the CDR3: TGTGCCAGCAGCCCCGGGATCGGGACGGACGACAATGAGCAGTTCTTC.

This sequence joins TRBV10-3 and TRBJ2-1; TRBD2 aligns across 13 bases. The CDR3 extends over 19 amino acids. V lost 5 bases and J lost 0; bases outside the gene matches: 10. Germline assignment: CDR1 ENHRY and CDR2 SYGVKD. CDR3 nucleotides: TGTGCCATCAGTTTGGGACTAGCGGGGCATCTAAACTCCTACAATGAGCAGTTCTTC. This sequence encodes CAISLGLAGHLNSYNEQFF.

The chain has TRBV29-1 and TRBJ1-1, with D perhaps matching TRBD1 (5 bases). Trimming left V 6 bases short and J 3 bases short, with 17 bases between. CDR1 is SQVTM, CDR2 ANQGSEA, per germline. This CDR3 is 14 amino acids long. As DNA, the CDR3 is TGCAGCGTGAGAGGACACGCGCGGTACACTGAAGCTTTCTTT. This encodes CSVRGHARYTEAFF.

This chain links TRBV7-3 with TRBJ2-3; D might be TRBD2 (6 bases). The V end lost 5 bases, the J end lost 3 bases, and 18 bases lay between the germline ends. The CDR3 spans 16 residues. Germline loops: CDR1 SGHTA, CDR2 FQGTGA. The CDR3 reads CASSPNTGVGTDTQYF. The CDR3 region has the DNA TGTGCCAGCAGCCCAAATACGGGAGTGGGTACAGATACGCAGTATTTT.

The V and J genes are TRBV13 and TRBJ2-1; D might be TRBD2 (5 bases). Germline V gene data show CDR1 as PRHDT and CDR2 as FYEKMQ (reference sequence). V was trimmed by 0 bases and J by 6 bases, leaving 15 bases between them. This CDR3 contains 16 residues. DNA for the CDR3: TGTGCCAGCAGCTTAGGGGGAGAAGCTCCGGGCAATGAGCAGTTCTTC. This codes for CASSLGGEAPGNEQFF.

The rearrangement uses TRBV5-1 and TRBJ1-1; no firm D call. This CDR3 region has 12 residues. Germline V lookup: CDR1 SGHRS, CDR2 YFSETQ. V shed 7 bases and J shed 7 bases, with 14 bases lying between them. CDR3 protein: CASGPGLGEAFF. CDR3 bases: TGCGCCAGCGGACCCGGACTCGGTGAAGCTTTCTTT. Using reference TRBV5-1 and TRBJ1-1 for the parts outside the CDR3, the full variable domain is KAGVTQTPRYLIKTRGQQVTLSCSPISGHRSVSWYQQTPGQGLQFLFEYFSETQRNKGNFPGRFSGRQFSNSRSEMNVSTLELGDSALYLCASGPGLGEAFFGQGTRLTVV.

The rearrangement links TRBV7-6 to TRBJ2-7; 9 bases align to TRBD2. This CDR3 region has 15 residues. Germline V gene sequence: CDR1 SGHVS, CDR2 FNYEAQ. With V trimmed by 4 bases and J by 5 bases, 9 bases remained unmatched. The DNA for the CDR3 is TGTGCCAGCAGCTCGCGGAGCGGGAGGTTCGACGAGCAGTACTTC. Translation: CASSSRSGRFDEQYF.

The gene calls are TRBV6-5 and TRBJ2-7; 8 nucleotides match TRBD2. The CDR3 has 14 amino acids. The germline gives CDR1 MNHEY, CDR2 SVGAGI. Unmatched junction bases numbered 10, after V lost 6 bases and J lost 6 bases. DNA for the CDR3: TGTGCCAGCAGGCTTAGCGGGATGGGTTCCGAGCAGTACTTC. Protein sequence: CASRLSGMGSEQYF.

The chain employs TRBV7-2 and TRBJ2-3; D is possibly TRBD1 (5 bases). The CDR3 is 15 amino acids. Germline V gene lookup returns CDR1 SGHTA and CDR2 FQGNSA. Trimming shortened V by 2 bases and J by 5 bases, and 14 bases separated the two germline ends. Here the CDR3 reads CASSLYRTNRDTQYF. CDR3 in DNA: TGTGCCAGCAGCTTATACAGGACCAACCGAGATACGCAGTATTTT. Based on the CDR3 plus reference TRBV7-2 and TRBJ2-3, the full variable domain is GAGVSQSPSNKVTEKGKDVELRCDPISGHTALYWYRQSLGQGLEFLIYFQGNSAPDKSGLPSDRFSAERTGGSVSTLTIQRTQQEDSAVYLCASSLYRTNRDTQYFGPGTRLTVL.

The rearrangement joins TRBV10-3 to TRBJ2-2; no firm D call. Per germline, CDR1 ENHRY and CDR2 SYGVKD. Trimming pared 4 bases from V and 4 bases from J, leaving 16 bases between. The CDR3 has 16 residues. Here the CDR3 reads CAISGEVLASTGELFF. Written as DNA, the CDR3 is TGTGCCATCAGTGGAGAGGTTCTGGCGAGCACCGGGGAGCTGTTTTTT.